A single sample is the source of the 9 T cell receptor beta chains below, sequenced in a study of identical twins. A single record per CDR3 protein comes from TCRdb applying MiXCR to the 5' RACE reads. This sample has 400,000 to 650,000 distinct CDR3 sequences, with 22% found just once. The same data also went into a second study, on T cells expressing NK-cell markers.

Sequencing used CD4+ T cells sorted from blood. The receptors stem from a young woman in good health.

CDR3 region: CASTPRADRSSYEQYF. The CDR3 nucleotides are TGTGCCAGCACCCCTCGGGCTGACCGTAGCTCCTACGAGCAGTACTTC. V is TRBV6-1 and J is TRBJ2-7; D remains unclear. CDR1 and CDR2 from the germline V gene are MNHNS and SASEGT. The length of the CDR3 is 16 residues. V was shortened by 7 bases and J by 0 bases, with 19 bases between the two germline ends.

This clonotype was picked up many times. V is TRBV20-1 and J is TRBJ2-1; 11 nucleotides line up with TRBD2. This CDR3 contains 16 residues. V was pared by 1 base and J by 4 bases, with 6 bases of the junction left unmatched. Germline CDR1 reads DFQATT; CDR2 reads SNEGSKA (reference sequence). The CDR3 DNA reads TGCAGTGCTAGAGGCTTAGCGGGAGGGCCTTACAATGAGCAGTTCTTC. This encodes CSARGLAGGPYNEQFF.

This rearrangement joins TRBV2 to TRBJ1-2; possibly TRBD1 for D (5 bases). The CDR3 is 15 residues long. CDR1 is SNHLY and CDR2 is FYNNEI in the germline V gene. V was cut by 2 bases and J by 6 bases, with 16 bases left in between. The CDR3 DNA reads TGTGCCAGCAGTGAAATCGGGGGAGAGCACGATGGCTACACCTTC. Protein: CASSEIGGEHDGYTF.

This clonotype was counted at least ten times. This chain connects TRBV6-1 to TRBJ2-2; tentative D call: TRBD1 (6 bases). Between the trimmed V and J ends, which lost 8 bases and 5 bases, there was a span of 21 bases. CDR1 is MNHNS and CDR2 is SASEGT in the germline V gene. CDR3 size: 16 residues. The CDR3 protein is CASGRDRIERTGELFF. The CDR3 DNA follows: TGTGCCAGCGGCCGAGACAGGATTGAACGAACCGGGGAGCTGTTTTTT.

The chain has TRBV5-5 and TRBJ2-7; D gene uncertain. CDR3 size: 12 residues. Trimming left V 4 bases short and J 6 bases short, with 11 bases between. In germline, CDR1 is SGHKS, CDR2 YYEKEE (reference sequence). The CDR3: CASSRVSGEQYF. The CDR3 nucleotides read TGTGCCAGCAGCCGCGTATCGGGCGAGCAGTACTTC.

This sequence joins TRBV6-2 or TRBV6-3 and TRBJ2-7; D not certain. Trimming pared 7 bases from V and 0 bases from J, leaving 16 bases between. CDR1 and CDR2 from the germline V gene are MNHEY and SVGEGT. There are 15 residues in the CDR3. The CDR3: CASTDPYRPSYEQYF. CDR3 sequence (DNA): TGTGCCAGCACGGACCCCTACCGCCCCTCCTACGAGCAGTACTTC.

This chain connects TRBV10-2 to TRBJ2-3; D possibly corresponds to TRBD1 (5 bases). V lost 7 bases and J 2 bases, leaving 13 bases between the germline ends. The germline gives CDR1 WSHSY, CDR2 SAAADI. The CDR3 spans 14 residues. In nucleotides, the CDR3 is TGCGCCAGCATTTCAGGGCCGTACACAGATACGCAGTATTTT. As protein: CASISGPYTDTQYF.

The CDR3 here is CATSGGGSGEQFF. The CDR3 DNA follows: TGTGCCACCAGTGGGGGCGGGAGTGGAGAGCAGTTCTTC. The chain links TRBV24-1 to TRBJ2-1; 7 bases fit TRBD2. CDR1 and CDR2 (germline): KGHDR, SFDVKD. V shed 5 bases, J shed 10 bases, and the junction held 7 bases outside the gene matches. This CDR3 has 13 residues.

This clonotype was recorded a few times. The chain carries TRBV6-1 and TRBJ2-7; D is possibly TRBD1 (5 bases). The CDR3 spans 16 residues. V was trimmed by 3 bases and J by 0 bases, leaving 15 bases between them. Germline V CDR1 and CDR2: MNHNS, SASEGT. The CDR3 DNA follows: TGTGCCAGCAGTGAGAGTGTAGGGGCCCTCTCCTACGAGCAGTACTTC. Translation: CASSESVGALSYEQYF.